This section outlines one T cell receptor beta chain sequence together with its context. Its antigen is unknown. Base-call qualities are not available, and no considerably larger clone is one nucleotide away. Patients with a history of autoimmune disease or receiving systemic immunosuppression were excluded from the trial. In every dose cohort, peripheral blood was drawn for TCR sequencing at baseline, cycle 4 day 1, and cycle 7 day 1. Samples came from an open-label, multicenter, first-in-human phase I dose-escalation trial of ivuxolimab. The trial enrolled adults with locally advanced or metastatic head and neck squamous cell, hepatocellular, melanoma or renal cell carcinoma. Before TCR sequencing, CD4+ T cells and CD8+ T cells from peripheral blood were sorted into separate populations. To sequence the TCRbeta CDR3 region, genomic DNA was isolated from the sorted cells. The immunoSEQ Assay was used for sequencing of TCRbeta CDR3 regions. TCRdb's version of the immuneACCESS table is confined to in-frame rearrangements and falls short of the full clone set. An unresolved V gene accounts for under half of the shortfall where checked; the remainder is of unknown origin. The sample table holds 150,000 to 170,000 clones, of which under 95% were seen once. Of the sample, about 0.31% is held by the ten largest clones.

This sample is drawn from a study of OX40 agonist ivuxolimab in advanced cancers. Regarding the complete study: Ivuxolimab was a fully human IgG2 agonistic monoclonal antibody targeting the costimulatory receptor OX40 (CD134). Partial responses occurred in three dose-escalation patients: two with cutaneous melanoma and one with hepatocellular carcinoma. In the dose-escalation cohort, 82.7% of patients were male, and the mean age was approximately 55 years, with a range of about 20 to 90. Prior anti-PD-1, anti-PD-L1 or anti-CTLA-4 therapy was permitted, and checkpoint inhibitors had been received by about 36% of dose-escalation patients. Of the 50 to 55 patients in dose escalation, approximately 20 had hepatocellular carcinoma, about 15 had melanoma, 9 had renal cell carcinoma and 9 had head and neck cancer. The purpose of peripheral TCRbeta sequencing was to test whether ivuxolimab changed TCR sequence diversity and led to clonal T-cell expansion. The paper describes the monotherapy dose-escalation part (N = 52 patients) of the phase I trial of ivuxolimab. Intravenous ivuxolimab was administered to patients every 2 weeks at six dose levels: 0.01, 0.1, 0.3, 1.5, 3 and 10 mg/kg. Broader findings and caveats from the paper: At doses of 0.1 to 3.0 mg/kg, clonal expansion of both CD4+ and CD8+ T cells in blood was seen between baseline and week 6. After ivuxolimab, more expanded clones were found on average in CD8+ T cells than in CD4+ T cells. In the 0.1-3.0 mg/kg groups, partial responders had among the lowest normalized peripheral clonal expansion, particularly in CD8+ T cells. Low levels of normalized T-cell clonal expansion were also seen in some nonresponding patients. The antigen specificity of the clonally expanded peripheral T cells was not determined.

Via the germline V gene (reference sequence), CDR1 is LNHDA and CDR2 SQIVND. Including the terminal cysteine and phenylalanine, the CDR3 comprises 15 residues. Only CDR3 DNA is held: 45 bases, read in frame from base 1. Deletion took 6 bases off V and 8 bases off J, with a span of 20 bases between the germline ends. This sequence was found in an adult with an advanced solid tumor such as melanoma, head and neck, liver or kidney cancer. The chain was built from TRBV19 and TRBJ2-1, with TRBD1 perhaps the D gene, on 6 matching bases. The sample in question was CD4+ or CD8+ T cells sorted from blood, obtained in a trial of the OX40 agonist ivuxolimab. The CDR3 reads CASSSSTGTTYEQFF. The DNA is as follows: TGTGCCAGTAGCTCTTCTACCGGGACAACGTATGAGCAGTTCTTC.